The T cell receptor (beta chain) described here comes from a study of T cell responses to AZD1222 COVID-19 vaccine (dated by TCRdb to the early 2020s). About the investigation overall: A total of approximately 240 trial participants underwent TCR sequencing, of whom about 210 had received two doses of AZD1222 and some 26 had received two doses of the MenACWY control vaccine. Trial participants were enrolled by age into 18-55, 56-69 and 70-plus year subgroups, with 148, 28 and 57 TCR-sequenced participants respectively. Results the study describes overall, beyond this receptor: CD4 TCRs associated with the vaccine covered the entire spike protein, and the dominant responses were in regions 160-218 and 743-854. The 56-69-year group was small, and its depth increase did not reach significance, likely because of low power. Conclusions about previously exposed vaccinees were limited because only six AZD1222 recipients were SARS-CoV-2 seropositive at baseline. Spike-specific TCR breadth and depth rose significantly after two AZD1222 doses compared with day 0 and with MenACWY recipients. Because no day 14 peak-response samples were available, repertoires were characterized only after the peak T cell response. Participants were mostly white British, with more females than males. The authors suggested clonal diversity may have been underestimated. Nearly half of unique spike-specific TCRs reportedly recognized epitopes outside regions mutated in the B.1.351 and B.1.1.7 variants.

Trimming takes 4 bases off V and 8 bases off J; junction bases not matched to a gene: 15. CDR1 SGHDT and CDR2 YYEEEE were looked up in the germline V gene. The CDR3, from cysteine to phenylalanine, totals 18 residues. The sequence is cut down to CDR3 DNA, 54 bases in frame from base 1. This specimen's time point label, interpreted: about 28 days (+/-7) after the second vaccine dose. Because spike-specific TCR depth and breadth did not differ between the two schedules, AZD1222 recipients who got a second dose at roughly 4 weeks were pooled with those who got a second dose at roughly 12 weeks. Vaccinee samples came from UK trials COV001 and COV002, including a single-blind randomized controlled phase 2/3 trial of AZD1222 (ChAdOx1 nCoV-19) in healthy adults. Trial participant PBMC samples were collected at day 0 and day 28 after the second dose for TCRbeta chain sequencing. The CDR3 regions of human TCRbeta chains were analyzed by immunosequencing. The study's own analysis went as follows. Repertoire TCRs were checked for matches against a reference library of SARS-CoV-2-specific TCRs that had been generated using the MIRA antigen-specificity platform. Breadth meant the fraction of unique TCRs that were SARS-CoV-2-associated, whereas depth meant the fraction of total T cells that were SARS-CoV-2-associated. Using the MIRA data, every spike-specific TCR was mapped to the spike region that the TCR reacted to and assigned to either a CD4 or a CD8 class. Log10-transformed breadth and depth values were compared by one-way ANOVA with Sidak's multiple comparisons tests. Held by TCRdb, this immuneACCESS table contains in-frame sequences only and omits some clones. Under half of the omission traces to an unresolved V gene where checked; the cause of the rest is unknown. V, J and clone size were drawn from that table, and D and trimming were deduced from the DNA. Across this sample there are about 140,000 clones, with 90% to 95% seen only once. The ten largest clones take up around 7.1% of the sample.

This clone was counted a single time. Its antigen is unknown. No clone much larger than this one lies a single base away; base qualities are absent. Here the chain combines TRBV5-6 and TRBJ1-4, and TRBD1 matches 12 of the central bases. The starting material was peripheral blood, obtained 28 days after the second AZD1222 dose. The TCR sequence derives from an adult who received the AZD1222 COVID-19 vaccine. The bases are TGTGCCAGCAGCGCCCCCGGGACAGGGGGCGTTTCTGGGGAAAAACTGTTTTTT. Its coded protein is CASSAPGTGGVSGEKLFF. Extended through the reference TRBV5-6 and TRBJ1-4 proteins, this CDR3 yields the full variable domain: DAGVTQSPTHLIKTRGQQVTLRCSPKSGHDTVSWYQQALGQGPQFIFQYYEEEERQRGNFPDRFSGHQFPNYSSELNVNALLLGDSALYLCASSAPGTGGVSGEKLFFGSGTQLSVL.